One sample yielded the 15 T cell receptor beta chains listed below, sequenced in a study of blood T cell repertoires in COVID-19. The table came from immunoSEQ multiplex PCR; TCRdb's copy has only in-frame clones and leaves some out. The sample lists roughly 200,000 clones, approximately 86% occurring once. Sequenced material: PBMCs or T cells enriched from blood (not recorded which). The origin of the receptors is a woman aged 60-70 years with acute COVID-19.

The genes are TRBV9 and TRBJ1-2; D might be TRBD1 (5 bases). V lost 3 bases, J lost 4 bases, and 7 bases lay in between. CDR3 length: 12 amino acids. Germline loops: CDR1 SGDLS, CDR2 YYNGEE. CDR3 DNA: TGTGCCAGCAGCGACCAGGGCTATGGCTACACCTTC. Its protein product is CASSDQGYGYTF.

This CDR3 is CASSIMGDTQYF. The CDR3 nucleotides are TGTGCCAGCAGTATCATGGGCGATACGCAGTATTTT. The chain recombines TRBV11-2 with TRBJ2-3; the D is unclear. V shed 6 bases and J shed 6 bases, with 10 bases lying between them. Germline V gene sequence: CDR1 SGHAT, CDR2 FQNNGV. The CDR3 has 12 residues.

This clone showed up just a few times. The V gene is TRBV7-9, the J gene TRBJ2-7, with 7 bases identical to TRBD2. The CDR3 is made up of 14 amino acids. In germline, CDR1 is SEHNR, CDR2 FQNEAQ (reference sequence). V dropped 1 base and J dropped 3; count of bases not matched to a gene: 3. CDR3 region: CASSLGASGYEQYF. The CDR3 DNA reads as TGTGCCAGCAGCTTAGGGGCTAGCGGCTACGAGCAGTACTTC.

V gene TRBV6-1 combines with J gene TRBJ2-1, with 11 bases identical to TRBD2. V lost 4 bases to trimming and J lost 9 bases; unmatched junction nucleotides: 11. The CDR3 covers 16 residues. Germline V gene data show CDR1 as MNHNS and CDR2 as SASEGT. CDR3 sequence (DNA): TGTGCCAGCAGTGTTCTCCCTAGCGGGGGGCGGAGTGAGCAGTTCTTC. This encodes CASSVLPSGGRSEQFF.

The chain uses TRBV6-5 and TRBJ1-2; no clear D gene. The CDR3 has 13 amino acids. Germline values: CDR1 MNHEY, CDR2 SVGAGI. The V gene lost 6 bases and the J gene lost 8 bases, with 16 bases spanning the gap. The CDR3 DNA follows: TGTGCCAGCAGAAGAGAAAGGACGGGGGGCTACACCTTC. It codes for CASRRERTGGYTF.

This sequence joins TRBV7-9 and TRBJ2-5, with unresolved D. The germline CDR1 and CDR2 sequences are SEHNR and FQNEAQ (reference sequence). With 6 bases removed from V and 4 bases from J, the gap between germline ends came to 9 bases. The CDR3 covers 12 residues. CDR3 DNA: TGTGCCAGCAGAAAGGAGTCAGAGACCCAGTACTTC. Its translation: CASRKESETQYF. The full variable domain, its missing parts supplied by reference TRBV7-9 and TRBJ2-5, is DTGVSQNPRHKITKRGQNVTFRCDPISEHNRLYWYRQTLGQGPEFLTYFQNEAQLEKSRLLSDRFSAERPKGSFSTLEIQRTEQGDSAMYLCASRKESETQYFGPGTRLLVL.

This clone has more than one count but fewer than ten. The chain employs TRBV19 and TRBJ1-1; TRBD1 matches at 9 bases. With V trimmed by 5 bases and J by 4 bases, 14 bases remained unmatched. Germline-derived CDR1 and CDR2 are LNHDA and SQIVND (reference sequence). The CDR3 is 17 amino acids. The DNA for the CDR3 is TGTGCCAGTAGTCAGACAGGGGGTGACGGATTCCGCACTGAAGCTTTCTTT. Encoded protein: CASSQTGGDGFRTEAFF.

This clone was seen a handful of times. V gene TRBV2 combines with J gene TRBJ2-7; D is perhaps TRBD1 (6 bases). V shed 4 bases and J shed 4 bases, with 17 bases lying between them. This CDR3 comprises 15 residues. Looked up from germline, CDR1 is SNHLY and CDR2 is FYNNEI. The CDR3 loop is CASSGDGQNRYEQYF. Written as DNA, the CDR3 is TGTGCCAGCAGTGGGGATGGACAGAATCGTTACGAGCAGTACTTC.

This clone came up once. This rearrangement joins TRBV30 to TRBJ2-5, with D possibly being TRBD2 (7 bases). Germline CDR1 GTSNPN, CDR2 SVGIG (reference sequence). V was pared by 2 bases and J by 1 base, with 14 bases between. The CDR3 sequence is 15 residues long. Written as DNA, the CDR3 is TGTGCCTGGAGTCCCGGGGGGCGGCTCCAAGAGACCCAGTACTTC. Translation: CAWSPGGRLQETQYF.

This clone has just one count. The V gene is TRBV5-6, the J gene TRBJ1-2; 9 bases are a match to TRBD1. The CDR3 has 14 amino acids. Germline V lookup: CDR1 SGHDT, CDR2 YYEEEE. The trim removed 4 bases at V and 5 bases at J, leaving 6 bases unmatched. The CDR3 protein is CASSIRDRVYGYTF. The DNA of the CDR3 is TGTGCCAGCAGCATCCGGGACAGGGTTTATGGCTACACCTTC. Together with reference TRBV5-6 and TRBJ1-2, the CDR3 gives the full variable domain: DAGVTQSPTHLIKTRGQQVTLRCSPKSGHDTVSWYQQALGQGPQFIFQYYEEEERQRGNFPDRFSGHQFPNYSSELNVNALLLGDSALYLCASSIRDRVYGYTFGSGTRLTVV.

The V and J genes are TRBV29-1 and TRBJ2-1; D is perhaps TRBD2 (5 bases). Between the trimmed V and J ends, which lost 1 base and 4 bases, there was a span of 14 bases. Per germline, CDR1 SQVTM and CDR2 ANQGSEA. The CDR3 is made up of 15 amino acids. CDR3 amino acids: CSVEGLPEDYNEQFF. DNA of the CDR3: TGCAGCGTTGAAGGACTACCGGAAGATTACAATGAGCAGTTCTTC.

This sequence joins TRBV7-9 and TRBJ1-6, with unresolved D. There are 14 residues in the CDR3. The germline V and J ends were trimmed by 2 bases and 5 bases, with 7 bases remaining between them. In germline, CDR1 is SEHNR, CDR2 FQNEAQ (reference sequence). CDR3 DNA: TGTGCCAGCAGCTTAATCGGGGATAATTCACCCCTCCACTTT. It is translated as CASSLIGDNSPLHF.

The chain joins TRBV29-1 to TRBJ1-2; 7 bases align to TRBD1. Trimming took 4 bases from V and 7 from J; bases not matched to a gene: 6. The CDR3 has 12 amino acids. Germline CDR1 and CDR2: SQVTM and ANQGSEA. CDR3 nucleotides: TGCAGCGTTGGGAGACAGGGTTCTGGCTACACCTTC. Amino acid sequence: CSVGRQGSGYTF.

This clone was found a few times. The rearrangement links TRBV6-2 or TRBV6-3 to TRBJ2-1, with 16 positions matching TRBD2. The CDR3 has 16 residues. Germline assignment: CDR1 MNHEY and CDR2 SVGEGT. V trimming: 6 bases; J trimming: 5 bases; junction bases outside the gene matches: 4. Written as DNA, the CDR3 is TGTGCCAGCAGCCCGGGACTAGCGGGGGGGGACAATGAGCAGTTCTTC. Translating gives CASSPGLAGGDNEQFF.

The chain is built from TRBV6-5 and TRBJ1-1, with D unclear. Germline CDR1 is MNHEY and CDR2 is SVGAGI. The CDR3 covers 12 residues. Trimming shortened V by 6 bases and J by 5 bases, and 10 bases separated the two germline ends. The CDR3 nucleotides read TGTGCCAGCAGCCAGTACAAGACTGAAGCTTTCTTT. The encoded protein is CASSQYKTEAFF.